This entry describes one T cell receptor (beta chain). The antigen it recognizes is unknown. No much larger clone is present one base from it, and per-base qualities are unavailable. Unmatched junction bases come to 11, with V trimmed by 4 bases and J by 3 bases. Including the terminal cysteine and phenylalanine, the CDR3 comprises 17 residues. The read is trimmed to its CDR3 DNA, 51 bases read in frame from base 1. CDR1 and CDR2 (SGHRS, YFSETQ) derive from the germline V gene. This entry comes from a study of cytomegalovirus exposure and HLA in healthy donors (dated by TCRdb to the late 2010s). Context from the whole study: In an earlier analysis of 550 to 750 of the donors, 276 Gb of sequence data and approximately 120 million unique TCR beta sequences from about 190 million T cells were reported. Approximately 310 gigabases of sequencing data and tens of millions of unique TCR sequences were included in an early release covering over 600 HLA-typed donors. Of the 300 to 500 genotyped donors, roughly 80% were placed in the genetic ancestry cluster associated with self-reported Caucasian donors. The aim of the study was to test whether cataloging public T cell receptors could identify signatures of past pathogen exposure. Using immunosequencing, the study profiled T cell repertoires from 500 to 800 subjects and related those repertoires to cytomegalovirus serostatus. Along with the approximately 700-subject first cohort, a separate validation cohort of around 110 different subjects was used. The study combined high-throughput TCR immunosequencing, statistical association of individual TCRs with disease status, and machine learning to predict cytomegalovirus infection status. To study patterns of TCR occurrence, a later analysis re-analyzed previously published TCR beta repertoires from around 700 donors and added high-resolution HLA genotyping. Rather than using new phenotypic data, the later analysis identified candidate immune exposures from TCR beta sequences and from how often those sequences occurred across donors. An earlier analysis of fewer than 750 of the donors used high-throughput TCR beta sequencing to judge whether each TCR beta V gene segment behaved as functional or pseudogenic. Donor age, sex, ethnicity and CMV serostatus were compiled alongside the repertoire data. A later genetic analysis took genome-wide SNP genotypes for about three fifths of the roughly 670 donors and used that subset as a discovery cohort. Every repertoire in the discovery cohort had been generated on one and the same sequencing platform. Class I and class II HLA loci were covered by the typing at four-digit resolution. Typing coverage differed by locus: A, B, C, DRB1 and DQB1 were typed in roughly 620-630 donors, DQA1 in roughly 500, DPA1 in around 600, and DPB1 in around 440. A handful of DR-DQ haplotypes were treated as single units for association and clustering because of strong linkage in the cohort. Among a few hundred genotyped donors of the cohort, an average of about 240,000 unique TCR beta nucleotide sequences were sequenced per donor, roughly a sixth of them non-productive. Study-wide conclusions, independent of this receptor: In a later analysis, the rate of TCR association differed among HLA loci, with DRB1 alleles having the most associated TCRs and HLA-C alleles having the fewest. Linkage disequilibrium might explain the correlated functional status among segregating V segments, but an unknown experimental factor could not be excluded. In this cohort, only TCR beta chains were sequenced, and detectable features were limited by the absence of alpha or paired-chain data. A group of highly shared sequence variants was considered likely to be a technical artifact of the sequencing pipeline. Most TCR sequences were observed very rarely across donors, whereas some public TCRs were present in many individuals. In a later analysis, several top co-occurrence clusters were reported to appear linked to parvovirus B19, influenza, CMV and Epstein-Barr virus. In a later analysis, HLA-associated TCR beta chains were found to be more clonally expanded and to have lower generation probabilities than equally common non-associated chains. An earlier analysis of several hundred of the donors showed that most TCR beta V segments appeared in productive rearrangements either about 87% or about 30% of the time, which broadly matched IMGT annotations. Some IMGT-functional V segments, including TRBV6-2 and TRBV6-3, could not be told apart with the 87-base-pair reads, so those segments were excluded. The classifier was reported to diagnose cytomegalovirus status with high specificity and sensitivity in both the original and validation cohorts. Because HLA typing was unavailable for some donors at each locus, only the typed subset was used in association tests. Three of the identified cytomegalovirus-associated TCR beta chains were confirmed in vitro to be specific for cytomegalovirus antigens. The study gave a list of under 200 TCR beta chains associated with cytomegalovirus. For the cohort, immune exposure information was limited to CMV serostatus. At a false discovery rate of 0.05, a later analysis linked about 16,000 TCR beta sequences to specific HLA alleles. A later genetic analysis associated a missense DCLRE1C variant with V-gene and J-gene trimming of TCR beta chains, and an independent cohort replicated the association. Because counts were too low, seventeen rarely observed V segments, including chromosome 9 orphons, were excluded from the earlier analysis of 587 of the donors. A further reported finding was that TCR beta sequences accurately predicted the HLA-A and HLA-B alleles for most subjects in the first cohort. The authors suggested that the approach could potentially be extended to other disease states and immunological phenotypes. According to a later analysis, most CMV-associated TCR beta chains appeared to be HLA-restricted, and the HLA associations seemed to be driven largely by CMV exposure. Strong co-occurrence of HLA alleles, especially DR and DQ, made assigning TCR associations to individual alleles difficult. Roughly uniform sequencing depth across donors was assumed in presence/absence analyses, although this assumption may not hold. Compared with the approximately 710-donor mean, donors in an Asian-associated ancestry cluster had fewer N-insertions in productive TCRs, according to a later genetic analysis.

The cohort was made up of about 670 healthy bone marrow donors. All cohort members were sampled while nominally healthy, although unrecorded immune exposures were likely present. The donor tested CMV seronegative and was one of the 352 seronegative cohort members. A peripheral blood sample was provided by each donor, and peripheral blood mononuclear cells were used for TCR beta sequencing. The Qiagen DNeasy Blood Extraction Kit was used to extract genomic DNA from the blood cell samples. The library was generated by the immunoSEQ multiplex PCR assay. For the multiplex PCR, a mixture combining 60 forward primers for TCR Vbeta segments and 13 reverse primers for TCR Jbeta segments was used. The CDR3 region of rearranged TCR beta genes was amplified from genomic DNA with a multiplex PCR assay. The amplified TCR beta libraries were sequenced on the Illumina HiSeq System as 87-base-pair reads. As for the authors' bioinformatics: A later analysis tallied about 77 million unique TCR beta chains across the 610 or so repertoires, and some 12 million of those chains were shared by two or more donors. To remove PCR and sequencing errors, raw reads were error-corrected and collapsed into unique sequences using a nearest-neighbor algorithm that merged closely related sequences. CDR3 sequences were aligned to IMGT reference sequences to assign V, D and J gene segments. For a sequence to be retained, a match of at least six nucleotides to both a V gene segment and a J gene segment was required. A rearrangement was called productive if the CDR3 had no stop codons and remained in frame with V and J, and every other rearrangement was called non-productive. Following IMGT convention, CDR3 was defined as the stretch from the second conserved V-encoded cysteine up to the conserved J-encoded phenylalanine. The earlier analysis of about 620 of the donors excluded sequences that lacked an unambiguous match to a single V gene segment. An earlier analysis of 587 of the donors classified V segments as functional when productive rearrangements were above 56.7% and as segregating when the standard deviation between donors was above 5%. A statistical classification framework was developed to diagnose cytomegalovirus status using the catalog of TCR beta chain sequences. In a later analysis, V and J genes were assigned by comparing TCR nucleotide sequences against IMGT/GENE-DB human TR gene sequences. A later analysis assigned CDR3 sequences and most-parsimonious VDJ recombination scenarios with the TCRdist pipeline. A later analysis defined each TCR beta chain by its CDR3 amino acid sequence plus V-gene family, and excluded reads lacking a unique V-gene family. In a later analysis, fewer than 650 highly shared, low-generation-probability nucleotide sequences were removed to address suspected cross-contamination and a sequencing artifact. For each public chain, a later analysis derived a clonal expansion index from normalized ranks of inferred template counts within each repertoire. In a later analysis, generation probabilities were computed with a VDJ recombination model fitted to out-of-frame rearrangements, and the resulting probabilities were checked against IGoR. In a later analysis, TCR-TCR, TCR-HLA and TCR-CMV co-occurrence was scored with hypergeometric tests, and a repertoire-size bias correction was applied to TCR pairs. False discovery rates were estimated in a later analysis by permuting HLA or CMV assignments 20 times. In a later analysis, co-occurring TCRs were grouped using DBSCAN, with TCRdist sequence similarity added in when clustering inside HLA-allele-positive subsets. Co-occurrence clustering excluded repertoires with fewer than 30,000 or more than 120,000 public chains, plus five with anomalous nucleotide sharing. TCRdb carries this immuneACCESS record with in-frame sequences only. Its versions omit some clonotypes, under half of them owing to an unresolved V gene in the studies checked, with the rest unexplained. V, J and clone size were drawn from that table, and D and trimming were deduced from the DNA. The sample contains 75,000 to 100,000 clones, roughly 73% of them found a single time. Of the sample, roughly 3.5% is held by the ten largest clones.

This TCR came from a man aged 40-49 years in good health and CMV-seronegative. The sequence links TRBV5-1 to TRBJ2-5, and 11 bases in between align with TRBD2. The material sequenced was PBMCs. In nucleotide form, the sequence is TGCGCCAGCAGCCCCGGGACTAGCGGCCCACGGGAAGAGACCCAGTACTTC. Translated, this gives CASSPGTSGPREETQYF.